Given below is one T cell receptor (beta chain) in context. TCRdb's copy holds only in-frame clones and misses some; the assay was immunoSEQ multiplex PCR. There are around 15,000 clones in the sample; almost 85% occur only once, and about 20% lies in the top ten. This sample was taken from a study of somatic mutations in cytotoxic T cells in rheumatoid arthritis. The specimen was CD8+ T cells sorted from blood. The sequence was collected from an adult with rheumatoid arthritis.

CDR3 in DNA: TGTGCCAGTAGTATTCTGGGGCGAGAGACCCAGTACTTC. Translated: CASSILGRETQYF. The chain couples TRBV19 to TRBJ2-5; tentative D call: TRBD1 (5 bases). The CDR3 has 13 residues. Trimming took 3 bases from V and 4 from J, leaving 9 bases between them. The germline CDR1 and CDR2 sequences are LNHDA and SQIVND (reference sequence).